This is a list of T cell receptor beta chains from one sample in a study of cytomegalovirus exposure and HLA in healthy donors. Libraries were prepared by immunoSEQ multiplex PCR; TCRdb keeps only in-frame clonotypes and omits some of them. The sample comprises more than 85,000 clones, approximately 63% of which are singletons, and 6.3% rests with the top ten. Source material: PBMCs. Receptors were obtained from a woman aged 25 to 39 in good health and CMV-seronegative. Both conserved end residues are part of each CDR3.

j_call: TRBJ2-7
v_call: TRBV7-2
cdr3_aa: CASSLETAVTYEQYF

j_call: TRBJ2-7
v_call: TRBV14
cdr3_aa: CASSRKPTFRGKDYEQYF

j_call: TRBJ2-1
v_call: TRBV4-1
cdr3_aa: CASSQDRAGSYNEQFF

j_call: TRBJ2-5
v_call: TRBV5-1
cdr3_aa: CASSLRLAGGQETQYF

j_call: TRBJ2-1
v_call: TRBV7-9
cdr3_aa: CASSRTGPGENEQFF

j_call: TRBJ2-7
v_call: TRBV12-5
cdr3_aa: CASGKDRRASYEQYF

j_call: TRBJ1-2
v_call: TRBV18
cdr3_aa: CASSPTETGRGGYTF

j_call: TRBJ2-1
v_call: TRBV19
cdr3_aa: CASSPLRPFF

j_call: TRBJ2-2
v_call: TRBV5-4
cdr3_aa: CASSLSGGGTGELFF

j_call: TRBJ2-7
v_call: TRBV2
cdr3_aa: CASRPASGSSYEQYF

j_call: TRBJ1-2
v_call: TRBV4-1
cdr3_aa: CASSPQGTGGVGGYTF

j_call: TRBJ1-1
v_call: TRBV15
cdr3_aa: CATSRERGTEAFF

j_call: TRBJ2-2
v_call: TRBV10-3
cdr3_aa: CAIRGGQMNTGELFF

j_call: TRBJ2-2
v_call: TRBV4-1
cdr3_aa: CASSFGTGNTGELFF

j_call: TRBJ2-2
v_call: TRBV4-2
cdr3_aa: CASSQERGGNTGELFF

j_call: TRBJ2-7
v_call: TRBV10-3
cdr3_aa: CAISLEGAGSYEQYF

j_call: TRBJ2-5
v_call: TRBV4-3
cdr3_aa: CASSLLAGGSQETQYF

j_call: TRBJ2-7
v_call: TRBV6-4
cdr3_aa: CASSLQGASGEQYF

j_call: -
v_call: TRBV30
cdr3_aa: CAWTSGAYEQYF

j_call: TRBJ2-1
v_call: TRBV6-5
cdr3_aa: CASKRHSSYNEQFF

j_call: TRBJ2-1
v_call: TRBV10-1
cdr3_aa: CASSERGGEQFF

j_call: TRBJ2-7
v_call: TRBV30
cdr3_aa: CACPGQGPWEQYF

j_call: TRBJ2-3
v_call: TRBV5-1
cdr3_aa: CASSLGIAGGPTDTQYF

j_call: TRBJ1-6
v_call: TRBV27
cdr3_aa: CASRQISSYNSPLHF

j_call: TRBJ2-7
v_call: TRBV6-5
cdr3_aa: CASSNRGPIYEQYF

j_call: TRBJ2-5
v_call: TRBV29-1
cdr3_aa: CSVEKARGWAETQYF

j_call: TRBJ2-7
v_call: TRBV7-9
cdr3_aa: CASSSRTGRAIYEQYF

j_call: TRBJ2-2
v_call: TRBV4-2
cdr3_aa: CASSQVTSGGTGELFF

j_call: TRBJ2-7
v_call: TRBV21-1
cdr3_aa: CASSNSSEQYF

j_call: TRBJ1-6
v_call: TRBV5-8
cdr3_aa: CADSSPSSYNSPLHF

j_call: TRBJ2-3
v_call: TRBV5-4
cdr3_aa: CASSLPVPSTDTQYF

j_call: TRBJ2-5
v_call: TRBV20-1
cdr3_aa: CSARVGETQYF

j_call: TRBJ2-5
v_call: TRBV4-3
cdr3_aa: CASSQDQGGQETQYF

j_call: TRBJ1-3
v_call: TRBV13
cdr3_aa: CASSPMTGSGNTIYF

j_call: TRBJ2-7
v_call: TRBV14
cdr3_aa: CASSQSLSSNEQYF

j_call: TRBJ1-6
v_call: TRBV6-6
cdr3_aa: CASSNQGSHSPLHF

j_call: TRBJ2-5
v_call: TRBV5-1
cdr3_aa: CASSLARTGGLETQYF